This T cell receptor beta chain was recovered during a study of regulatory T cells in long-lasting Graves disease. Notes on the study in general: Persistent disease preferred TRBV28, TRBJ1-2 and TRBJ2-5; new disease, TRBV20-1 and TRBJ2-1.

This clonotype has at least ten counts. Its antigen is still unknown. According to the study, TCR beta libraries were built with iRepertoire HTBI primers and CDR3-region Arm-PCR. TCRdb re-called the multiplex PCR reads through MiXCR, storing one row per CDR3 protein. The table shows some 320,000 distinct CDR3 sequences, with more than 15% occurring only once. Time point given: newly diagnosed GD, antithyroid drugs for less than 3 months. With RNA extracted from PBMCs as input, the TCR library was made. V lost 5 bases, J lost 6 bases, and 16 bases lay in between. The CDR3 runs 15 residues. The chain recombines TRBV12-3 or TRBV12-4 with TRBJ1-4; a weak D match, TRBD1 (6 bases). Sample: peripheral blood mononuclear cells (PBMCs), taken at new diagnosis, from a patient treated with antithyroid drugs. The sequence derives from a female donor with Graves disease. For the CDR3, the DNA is TGTGCCAGCAGTCTCTCCGCGGCAGGGGATGAAAAACTGTTTTTT. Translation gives CASSLSAAGDEKLFF.